A selection of T cell receptor beta chains follows, all from one sample in a study of PD-1 blockade in classical Hodgkin lymphoma. TCRdb keeps only in-frame clones here, not all; method: immunoSEQ multiplex PCR. The sample holds about 40,000 clones; less than 80% are singletons and the top ten take approximately 11%. Sequenced material: peripheral blood mononuclear cells (PBMCs), taken at baseline. These receptors all stem from a human donor with classical Hodgkin lymphoma. Each CDR3 is given with its conserved first and last residue. A D gene is named only where the DNA matches it firmly. Clone size is stated in some rows and not others, as once, few, many or a class when expanded.

cdr3_nt cdr3_aa clone_size v_call cdr3_length j_call d_call
TGTGCCAGCAGCTTGTGGAGACAGGAGACAGATACGCAGTATTTT CASSLWRQETDTQYF . TRBV5-4 15 TRBJ2-3 .
TGTGCCAGCAGTGAAGTTGGGGACTATGGCTACACCTTC CASSEVGDYGYTF . TRBV2 13 TRBJ1-2 .
TGCGCCAGCAGCGCTCAGGTGAACACTGAAGCTTTCTTT CASSAQVNTEAFF . TRBV5-1 13 TRBJ1-1 .
TGTGCCCAAGACCGGGGGAAGGCTAATGAAAAACTGTTTTTT CAQDRGKANEKLFF . TRBV30 14 TRBJ1-4 .
TGTGCCAGCAGCATAATTCCTTTAGGCGATGAGCAGTTCTTC CASSIIPLGDEQFF . TRBV27 14 TRBJ2-1 .
TGTGCCAGCAGTTTATCACGGCAGGGGAGCGCAGAGACCCAGTACTTC CASSLSRQGSAETQYF . TRBV27 16 TRBJ2-5 .
TGTGCCTGGAGTAGAGGGACTGGTTCACCCCTCCACTTT CAWSRGTGSPLHF . TRBV30 13 TRBJ1-6 .
TGTGCCAGCTCACCACAACTAGCGGGAACCAGCACAGATACGCAGTATTTT CASSPQLAGTSTDTQYF . TRBV18 17 TRBJ2-3 TRBD2
TGTGCCAGCAGCCCGGGAGGTTCGGGACTAACCACAGATACGCAGTATTTT CASSPGGSGLTTDTQYF . TRBV5-4 17 TRBJ2-3 TRBD2
TGTGCCAGCAGTGCCGGAGCGTTCGAGCAGTACTTC CASSAGAFEQYF . TRBV2 12 TRBJ2-7 .
TGTGCCAGTAGTCCACCGACTAGCGGGAGTGCTGAGGAGACCCAGTACTTC CASSPPTSGSAEETQYF medium-sized TRBV19 17 TRBJ2-5 TRBD2
TGTGCCAGCAGTGACTCGTCGAACGAGCAGTACTTC CASSDSSNEQYF . TRBV6-4 12 TRBJ2-7 .
TGCAGCGCGACAGGAAGAGGCACTGAAGCTTTCTTT CSATGRGTEAFF once TRBV29-1 12 TRBJ1-1 .
TGTGCCAGCAGTTACTCGGGGACACCTCTGGAGCAGTACTTC CASSYSGTPLEQYF few TRBV6-6 14 TRBJ2-7 .
TGTGCCAGCAGCTTAGGACAGGCCCCCTACTACGAGCAGTACTTC CASSLGQAPYYEQYF . TRBV11-2 15 TRBJ2-7 .